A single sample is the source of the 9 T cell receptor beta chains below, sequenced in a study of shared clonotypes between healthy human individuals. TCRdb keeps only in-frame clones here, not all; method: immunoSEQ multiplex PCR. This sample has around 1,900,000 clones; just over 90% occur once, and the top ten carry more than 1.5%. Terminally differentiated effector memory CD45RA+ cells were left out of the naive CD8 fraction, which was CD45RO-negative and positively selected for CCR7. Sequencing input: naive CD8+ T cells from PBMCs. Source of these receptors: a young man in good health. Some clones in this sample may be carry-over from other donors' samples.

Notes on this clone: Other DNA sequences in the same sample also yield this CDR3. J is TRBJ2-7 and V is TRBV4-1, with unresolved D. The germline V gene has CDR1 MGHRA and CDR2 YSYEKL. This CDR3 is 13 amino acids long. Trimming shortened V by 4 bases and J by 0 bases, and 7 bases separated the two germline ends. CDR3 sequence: CASSRGSSYEQYF. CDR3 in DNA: TGCGCCAGCAGCCGCGGCAGCTCCTACGAGCAGTACTTC.

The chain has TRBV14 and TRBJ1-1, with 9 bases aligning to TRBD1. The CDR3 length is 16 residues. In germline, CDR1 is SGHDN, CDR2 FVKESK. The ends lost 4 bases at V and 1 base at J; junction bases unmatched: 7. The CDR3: CASSPRTGATNTEAFF. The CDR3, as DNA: TGTGCCAGCAGCCCCAGGACAGGGGCGACGAACACTGAAGCTTTCTTT.

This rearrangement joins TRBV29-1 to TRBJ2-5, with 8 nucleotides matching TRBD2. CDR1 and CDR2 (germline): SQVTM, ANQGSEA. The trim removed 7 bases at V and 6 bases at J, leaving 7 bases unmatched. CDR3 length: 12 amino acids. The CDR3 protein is CSAQSGRQTQYF. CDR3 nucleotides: TGCAGCGCCCAAAGCGGGAGACAGACCCAGTACTTC. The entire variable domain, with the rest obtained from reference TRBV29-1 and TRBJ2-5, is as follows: SAVISQKPSRDICQRGTSLTIQCQVDSQVTMMFWYRQQPGQSLTLIATANQGSEATYESGFVIDKFPISRPNLTFSTLTVSNMSPEDSSIYLCSAQSGRQTQYFGPGTRLLVL.

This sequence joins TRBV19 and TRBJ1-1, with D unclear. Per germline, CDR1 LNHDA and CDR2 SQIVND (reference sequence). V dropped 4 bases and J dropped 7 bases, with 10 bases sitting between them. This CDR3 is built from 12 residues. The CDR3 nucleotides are TGTGCCAGTAGTACCTGGTCCCTTGAAGCTTTCTTT. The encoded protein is CASSTWSLEAFF.

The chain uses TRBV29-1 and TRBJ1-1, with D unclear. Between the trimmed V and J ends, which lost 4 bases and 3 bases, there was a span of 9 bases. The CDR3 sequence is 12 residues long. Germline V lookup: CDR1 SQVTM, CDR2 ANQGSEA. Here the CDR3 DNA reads TGCAGCGTTGTCCGGAGGCACACTGAAGCTTTCTTT. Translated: CSVVRRHTEAFF.

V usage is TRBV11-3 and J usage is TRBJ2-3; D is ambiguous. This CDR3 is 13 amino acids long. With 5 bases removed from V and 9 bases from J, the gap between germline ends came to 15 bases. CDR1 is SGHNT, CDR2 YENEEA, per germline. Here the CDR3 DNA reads TGTGCCAGCAGCCTTACGTTGTTAGAGACGCAGTATTTT. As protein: CASSLTLLETQYF.

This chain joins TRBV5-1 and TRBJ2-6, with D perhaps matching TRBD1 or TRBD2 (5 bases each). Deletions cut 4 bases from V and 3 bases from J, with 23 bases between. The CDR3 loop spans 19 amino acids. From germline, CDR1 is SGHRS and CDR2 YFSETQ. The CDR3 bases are TGCGCCAGCAGCGCCCCCCGGGACGGCTCTTATGATGGGGCCAACGTCCTGACTTTC. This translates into CASSAPRDGSYDGANVLTF.

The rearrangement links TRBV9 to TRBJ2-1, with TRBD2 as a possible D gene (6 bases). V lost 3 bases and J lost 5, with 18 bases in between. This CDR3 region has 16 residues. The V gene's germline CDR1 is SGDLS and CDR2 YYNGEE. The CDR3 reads CASSGDSRLINNEQFF. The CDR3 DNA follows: TGTGCCAGCAGCGGGGACTCCCGACTTATCAACAATGAGCAGTTCTTC. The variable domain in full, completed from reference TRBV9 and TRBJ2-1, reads DSGVTQTPKHLITATGQRVTLRCSPRSGDLSVYWYQQSLDQGLQFLIQYYNGEERAKGNILERFSAQQFPDLHSELNLSSLELGDSALYFCASSGDSRLINNEQFFGPGTRLTVL.

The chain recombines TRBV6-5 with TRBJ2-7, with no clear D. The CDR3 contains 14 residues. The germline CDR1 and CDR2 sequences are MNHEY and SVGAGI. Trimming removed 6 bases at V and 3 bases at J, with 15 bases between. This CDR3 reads CASRPLTTVYEQYF. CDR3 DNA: TGTGCCAGCAGGCCCCTTACGACGGTCTACGAGCAGTACTTC.